A single sample gave rise to the 31 T cell receptor beta chains below, sequenced in a study of Tregs in tolerant kidney transplant recipients. Repertoires were generated with immunoSEQ multiplex PCR, while TCRdb's copy carries only in-frame clones and drops some. The table lists about 240,000 clones, 80% to 85% of them singletons. The specimen sequenced was CD4+ T cells from blood. Receptors were obtained from a human donor in good health.

The chain employs TRBV5-1 and TRBJ1-1; 8 bases are a match to TRBD1. The CDR3 runs 16 residues. J gave up 4 bases and V 3 bases, and 11 bases lay outside the gene matches. CDR1 and CDR2 (germline): SGHRS, YFSETQ. The CDR3 loop reads CASSSTRGQGGTEAFF. DNA for the CDR3: TGCGCCAGCAGCTCGACTCGCGGACAGGGAGGCACTGAAGCTTTCTTT.

V gene TRBV9 combines with J gene TRBJ2-1; unclear D gene. This CDR3 contains 14 residues. The germline CDR1 and CDR2 sequences are SGDLS and YYNGEE. Trimming removed 0 bases at V and 3 bases at J, with 7 bases between. As DNA, the CDR3 is TGTGCCAGCAGCGTAGCCACGGGCTACAATGAGCAGTTCTTC. The encoded protein is CASSVATGYNEQFF.

This clone occurred a few times. This chain joins TRBV10-3 and TRBJ2-3, with 9 bases fitting TRBD2. The J segment lost 0 bases and the V segment lost 11 bases, leaving 6 bases of the junction unmatched. The CDR3 is 14 amino acids. The germline V gene encodes CDR1 ENHRY and CDR2 SYGVKD. CDR3 nucleotides: TGTGCCGGCCGCACTAGCGGGAGCACAGATACGCAGTATTTT. Its translation is CAGRTSGSTDTQYF.

The chain is built from TRBV7-9 and TRBJ1-2; D unclear. CDR3 size: 16 residues. CDR1 and CDR2 (germline): SEHNR, FQNEAQ (reference sequence). V was cut by 5 bases and J by 6 bases, with 22 bases left in between. The CDR3 loop reads CASSLNPPGGVDGYTF. DNA for the CDR3: TGTGCCAGCAGCCTTAATCCCCCCGGAGGCGTGGATGGCTACACCTTC. Drawing the rest from reference TRBV7-9 and TRBJ1-2, the complete variable domain is DTGVSQNPRHKITKRGQNVTFRCDPISEHNRLYWYRQTLGQGPEFLTYFQNEAQLEKSRLLSDRFSAERPKGSFSTLEIQRTEQGDSAMYLCASSLNPPGGVDGYTFGSGTRLTVV.

The chain recombines TRBV5-6 with TRBJ2-3; D is undetermined. Germline CDR1 is SGHDT and CDR2 is YYEEEE. V gave up 4 bases and J gave up 0 bases, with 15 bases separating them. The CDR3 extends over 16 amino acids. CDR3 nucleotides: TGTGCCAGCAGCGACGGATGGGGTGTTAGCACAGATACGCAGTATTTT. Translation: CASSDGWGVSTDTQYF.

The chain links TRBV30 to TRBJ1-5; 12 positions match TRBD1. The CDR3 length is 18 residues. Looked up from germline, CDR1 is GTSNPN and CDR2 is SVGIG (reference sequence). The junction had 9 bases not matched to a gene; V was cut back by 3 bases and J by 0 bases. Here the CDR3 reads CAWRLGTGGGFSNQPQHF. The CDR3 DNA sequence: TGTGCCTGGAGGCTCGGGACAGGGGGCGGCTTTAGCAATCAGCCCCAGCATTTT.

This chain joins TRBV4-1 and TRBJ2-1; 9 bases agree with TRBD1. This CDR3 has 16 residues. Trimming removed 1 base from V and 6 bases from J; junction bases left unmatched: 7. The germline CDR1 and CDR2 sequences are MGHRA and YSYEKL. This CDR3 reads CASSQVGGTGLNEQFF. In DNA, the CDR3 is TGCGCCAGCAGCCAAGTCGGGGGGACAGGGCTCAATGAGCAGTTCTTC.

The V gene is TRBV5-8, the J gene TRBJ2-5; TRBD2 matches 7 bases. CDR3 length: 15 amino acids. J lost 11 bases, V lost 5 bases, and 18 bases had no gene match. CDR1 and CDR2 from the germline V gene are SGHTS and YDEGEE. CDR3 sequence reads: CASSSGGRAEWEQYF. The CDR3, as DNA: TGTGCCAGCAGTTCCGGGGGGAGGGCCGAGTGGGAGCAGTACTTC.

This chain uses TRBV16 with TRBJ1-1; D is perhaps TRBD1 (6 bases). V lost 4 bases and J 4 bases, leaving 16 bases between the germline ends. This CDR3 region has 15 residues. Germline-derived CDR1 and CDR2 are KGHSY and FQNENV. For the CDR3, the DNA is TGTGCCAGCAGCCCAAATGGGGGGCCGGTCACTGAAGCTTTCTTT. This codes for CASSPNGGPVTEAFF.

The chain links TRBV27 to TRBJ2-4; possibly TRBD2 for D (6 bases). The germline V gene encodes CDR1 MNHEY and CDR2 SMNVEV (reference sequence). The CDR3 length is 15 residues. Trimming removed 5 bases at V and 4 bases at J, with 15 bases between. CDR3 coding DNA: TGTGCCAGCAGTCCAGGACGGAGGGCTAAAAACATTCAGTACTTC. Protein product: CASSPGRRAKNIQYF.

The chain links TRBV25-1 to TRBJ1-6; D gene uncertain. Germline CDR1 is MGHDK and CDR2 is SYGVNS. The length of the CDR3 is 11 residues. V was shortened by 6 bases and J by 7 bases, with 4 bases between the two germline ends. The CDR3 loop reads CASRDNSPLHF. The CDR3 DNA reads TGTGCCAGCAGGGACAATTCACCCCTCCACTTT.

The chain combines TRBV7-6 with TRBJ2-7; TRBD2 agrees at 7 bases. Germline V gene lookup returns CDR1 SGHVS and CDR2 FNYEAQ. There are 15 residues in the CDR3. Trimming at V came to 5 bases and at J to 2 bases, leaving 9 bases not matched to a gene. Here the CDR3 DNA reads TGTGCCAGCAGCCGGGCCGGGACTAATCCCTACGAGCAGTACTTC. This encodes CASSRAGTNPYEQYF.

V and J are TRBV7-6 and TRBJ2-2, with D hard to call. Germline-derived CDR1 and CDR2 are SGHVS and FNYEAQ. Between the trimmed V and J ends, which lost 4 bases and 2 bases, there was a span of 8 bases. The CDR3 consists of 14 residues. CDR3 residues: CASSSDPNTGELFF. The CDR3 region has the DNA TGTGCCAGCAGCTCGGACCCTAACACCGGGGAGCTGTTTTTT. The full variable domain, in which reference TRBV7-6 and TRBJ2-2 provide the parts outside the CDR3, is GAGVSQSPRYKVTKRGQDVALRCDPISGHVSLYWYRQALGQGPEFLTYFNYEAQQDKSGLPNDRFSAERPEGSISTLTIQRTEQRDSAMYRCASSSDPNTGELFFGEGSRLTVL.

The chain carries TRBV5-5 and TRBJ1-3, with D hard to call. Germline V gene lookup returns CDR1 SGHKS and CDR2 YYEKEE (reference sequence). V lost 3 bases and J lost 3, with 13 bases in between. This CDR3 is built from 15 residues. Here the CDR3 DNA reads TGTGCCAGCAGCTCCTACGGGAAGTATGGAAACACCATATATTTT. Protein: CASSSYGKYGNTIYF.

V gene TRBV6-5 combines with J gene TRBJ2-7; tentative D call: TRBD2 (6 bases). The CDR3 sequence is 14 residues long. Deletions cut 5 bases from V and 7 bases from J, with 18 bases between. Per germline, CDR1 MNHEY and CDR2 SVGAGI. The CDR3 reads CASSPPGFGGEQYF. The CDR3 DNA is TGTGCCAGCAGTCCCCCAGGGTTCGGGGGTGAGCAGTACTTC.

As for this clone: One end of the junction fails to match germline, which may point to a read error. The chain uses TRBV27 and TRBJ2-6; 9 bases map to TRBD2. This CDR3 is built from 17 residues. Germline V gene lookup returns CDR1 MNHEY and CDR2 SMNVEV (reference sequence). This chain's CDR3 is CARRIAGATSGANVLTF. Here the CDR3 DNA reads TGTGCCCGCAGGATAGCGGGGGCGACCTCTGGGGCCAACGTCCTGACTTTC.

The chain employs TRBV5-6 and TRBJ2-7; D gene ambiguous. CDR3 length: 12 residues. CDR1 and CDR2 (germline): SGHDT, YYEEEE. V was clipped by 0 bases and J by 6 bases, with 7 bases between them. The DNA of the CDR3 is TGTGCCAGCAGCTTGGCCAAGGGCGAGCAGTACTTC. Amino acid sequence: CASSLAKGEQYF.

This clone has just a few counts. V gene TRBV5-1 combines with J gene TRBJ2-5, with no clear D. Trimming pared 2 bases from V and 2 bases from J, leaving 7 bases between. The CDR3 is 13 amino acids. The V gene's germline CDR1 is SGHRS and CDR2 YFSETQ. CDR3 DNA: TGCGCCAGCAGCTTTTCGCCTCAAGAGACCCAGTACTTC. Its protein product is CASSFSPQETQYF.

For the CDR3, the DNA is TGTGCCAGCTCCGGGGGATTCTCCTACAATGAGCAGTTCTTC. It codes for CASSGGFSYNEQFF. The rearrangement links TRBV18 to TRBJ2-1, with D perhaps TRBD2 (6 bases). The V end was cut by 6 bases, the J end by 0 bases, with 9 bases between. The CDR3 has 14 amino acids. Germline V gene data show CDR1 as KGHSH and CDR2 as LQKENI.

The rearrangement joins TRBV6-1 to TRBJ1-3; D not certain. Looked up from germline, CDR1 is MNHNS and CDR2 is SASEGT. This CDR3 spans 14 amino acids. V shed 4 bases and J shed 1 base, with 8 bases lying between them. The CDR3 bases are TGTGCCAGCAGTGGAGGGTGGTCTGGAAACACCATATATTTT. This codes for CASSGGWSGNTIYF.

The chain has TRBV4-2 and TRBJ1-2; tentatively, D is TRBD1 (6 bases). This CDR3 spans 14 amino acids. Trimming shortened V by 3 bases and J by 1 base, and 9 bases separated the two germline ends. The germline CDR1 and CDR2 sequences are LGHNA and YNFKEQ. The CDR3 spells CASSQSGVNYGYTF. CDR3 in DNA: TGTGCCAGCAGCCAGTCAGGGGTTAACTATGGCTACACCTTC.

This chain connects TRBV7-9 to TRBJ2-1, with TRBD2 matching 7 bases. There are 16 residues in the CDR3. The trim removed 6 bases at V and 7 bases at J, leaving 15 bases unmatched. CDR1 SEHNR and CDR2 FQNEAQ come from the germline V gene (reference sequence). CDR3 nucleotides: TGTGCCAGCAGTGACTACCTAGCGGCTGGTGCAAATGAGCAGTTCTTC. Translated, it gives CASSDYLAAGANEQFF.

This sequence joins TRBV10-3 and TRBJ2-7, with D possibly matching TRBD2 (6 bases). The CDR3 totals 17 residues. The ends were cut back, 10 bases at V and 3 bases at J, with 28 bases in the middle. Germline-derived CDR1 and CDR2 are ENHRY and SYGVKD. The CDR3 sequence is CATTKWETPGGNYEQYF. CDR3 in DNA: TGTGCCACCACAAAATGGGAGACCCCCGGCGGGAACTACGAGCAGTACTTC.

This clone is a singleton in its sample. V gene TRBV10-3 combines with J gene TRBJ2-1, with D perhaps matching TRBD2 (6 bases). This CDR3 is 15 amino acids long. The germline V gene encodes CDR1 ENHRY and CDR2 SYGVKD. Trimming shortened V by 3 bases and J by 0 bases, and 9 bases separated the two germline ends. CDR3 in DNA: TGTGCCATCAGTGACATGGACTACTCCTACAATGAGCAGTTCTTC. Translating it yields CAISDMDYSYNEQFF.

V is TRBV11-2 and J is TRBJ2-1, with TRBD2 matching over 9 bases. This CDR3 region has 16 residues. The germline gives CDR1 SGHAT, CDR2 FQNNGV. After removal of 6 bases from V and 7 bases from J, the junction contained 13 bases not matched to a gene. CDR3 coding DNA: TGTGCCAGCAGTCCTAGGGGTAGCGGGGGAGGGAATGAGCAGTTCTTC. Translated, it gives CASSPRGSGGGNEQFF.

This CDR3 is CASSGGQGEMYEQYF. CDR3 sequence (DNA): TGTGCCAGCAGCGGGGGACAGGGGGAGATGTACGAGCAGTACTTC. This sequence joins TRBV5-4 and TRBJ2-7, with 11 bases aligning to TRBD1. This CDR3 spans 15 amino acids. The V segment lost 4 bases and the J segment 4 bases; nucleotides outside the gene matches: 7. Germline values: CDR1 SGHNT, CDR2 YYREEE (reference sequence).

The V and J genes are TRBV18 and TRBJ1-1, with 7 nucleotides matching TRBD1. The CDR3 is 14 amino acids. V was pared by 6 bases and J by 6 bases, with 10 bases of the junction left unmatched. Looked up from germline, CDR1 is KGHSH and CDR2 is LQKENI. CDR3 DNA sequence: TGTGCCAGCTCGTCGGGACAGACGTCCCCTGAAGCTTTCTTT. It translates to CASSSGQTSPEAFF.

The CDR3 protein is CASSSLQWYEQYF. The CDR3 nucleotides read TGTGCCAGCAGCTCCCTACAGTGGTACGAGCAGTACTTC. This chain connects TRBV5-6 to TRBJ2-7; no clear D. There are 13 residues in the CDR3. V lost 3 bases and J lost 4, with 11 bases in between. Germline V CDR1 and CDR2: SGHDT, YYEEEE.

As regards this clone: Other DNA variants within this sample encode the same CDR3. This sequence joins TRBV10-3 and TRBJ2-3; D gene uncertain. V gave up 0 bases and J gave up 3 bases, with 1 base separating them. Germline V gene data show CDR1 as ENHRY and CDR2 as SYGVKD. The CDR3 is 12 amino acids. CDR3 DNA: TGTGCCATCAGTGAGTCTACAGATACGCAGTATTTT. This translates into CAISESTDTQYF.

The chain uses TRBV6-1 and TRBJ2-2; 12 bases match TRBD2. The V gene end was trimmed by 6 bases and the J gene end by 7 bases; junction bases not matched to a gene: 3. Germline assignment: CDR1 MNHNS and CDR2 SASEGT. The CDR3 totals 14 residues. The CDR3 DNA reads as TGTGCCAGCAGCCTAGCGGGGGGGAGCGGGGAGCTGTTTTTT. Translation: CASSLAGGSGELFF.

The chain combines TRBV14 with TRBJ2-1; TRBD1 is a possible D gene (5 bases). This CDR3 spans 15 amino acids. CDR1 is SGHDN, CDR2 FVKESK, per germline. V gave up 3 bases and J gave up 3 bases, with 12 bases separating them. The CDR3 bases are TGTGCCAGCAGCCAGTGGACAAACCTCTACAATGAGCAGTTCTTC. Protein: CASSQWTNLYNEQFF.